This T cell receptor beta chain was recorded in a study of human T cells and chemical hapten exposure (dated by TCRdb to the early 2020s). About the full investigation: For sensitization, 2% DPC in acetone was applied to a 2 cm by 2 cm area of upper inner arm skin. Approximately 28 alopecia patients gave blood for TCR sequencing at one to four time points (pre-sensitization, 2, 6 and 24 weeks). This study followed changes in the peripheral blood TCR repertoire in vivo during primary and secondary sensitization of alopecia patients to the hapten diphenylcyclopropenone (DPC). Most of the patients in the cohort were female, and the cohort covered alopecia areata with under or over 50% scalp involvement, alopecia totalis and alopecia universalis. Patch tests used Finn chambers with 0.01% DPC on the upper back, scored after 6 days by International Contact Dermatitis Research Group standards. Throughout the approximately 23-week study period, patients were also given weekly therapeutic DPC doses on the scalp. The libraries were sequenced as a pool, and the TCR yield per sample differed mostly because of small variations in library volumes within the pool. Blood samples were taken from patients before sensitization (week 0) and then at 2, 6 and about 24 weeks after DPC sensitization. Results the study describes overall, beyond this receptor: The number of TCRs above 1 in 1000 frequency did not change with DPC sensitization; there was no evidence of global repertoire structure alterations. After repeated subsampling, the strength of the expansion versus patch-test correlation and the threshold at which it became significant changed. Because every patient had alopecia, a presumed autoimmune disease, the patients' immune response might differ from that of healthy individuals. The number of PT1 expanded TCRs positively correlated with patch test score, significant at thresholds 8, 16 and 32 but not 4. Expanded TCRs formed significantly more large CDR3 similarity clusters than pre-sensitization or healthy control sets, consistent with antigen-driven responses.

Library method: RACE. These reads were obtained on a NextSeq 500. During library preparation, unique molecular identifiers were attached to individual cDNA molecules so that TCRs could be counted in a quantitative, reproducible way. For every blood RNA sample, sequencing covered both the TCR alpha and TCR beta chains. The authors processed their data as follows. Samples had a median of approximately 96,000 TCRs, with a range from roughly 23,224 to 750,000. The Decombinator software suite was used to annotate the V, J and CDR3 of the TCR reads. To make PS versus PT1 abundance plots, every sample was subsampled to the same number of TCRs (28,000). Expanded TCRs were defined as absent before sensitization and observed at least eight times at the 2-week time point. TCRdb redid the processing of the public reads, applying fastp at Q25 and MiXCR, and retained in-frame beta chains. Records with the same CDR3 protein are collapsed into one entry carrying the most frequent genes and DNA. Clone size and V and J calls follow TCRdb, not the original study. The sample table shows approximately 80,000 distinct CDR3 sequences, and roughly a tenth are seen once. Around 4.5% of the sample is in the top ten clones.

CDR3 length: 13 amino acids, cysteine to phenylalanine. This entry keeps only the CDR3 DNA: 39 bases, framed from base 1. Trimmed from V: 1 base; trimmed from J: 3 bases; junction bases lacking a gene match: 1. Sequences SQVTM (CDR1) and ANQGSEA (CDR2) are obtained from the germline V gene. The time point label corresponds to: patch test 1, 2 weeks after DPC sensitization. The sample's treatment or condition label, decoded: therapeutic diphenylcyclopropenone sensitization with weekly scalp DPC. Blood at each patch-test visit was drawn before the patch test was applied. Patients were eligible if aged 18 to 70, diagnosed with alopecia and judged suitable for DPC therapy, and pregnant patients were excluded. Total RNA was isolated from unfractionated whole blood collected in Tempus Blood RNA tubes. Points on this clonotype: Its cognate antigen has yet to be identified. There are no base qualities to consult, and no much larger clone falls within one base.

Sample: whole blood, taken in connection with sensitization to the hapten diphenylcyclopropenone (DPC). This TCR was sampled from a woman aged 45-65 years with alopecia areata. Some clones in this sample may be carry-over from other donors' samples. Rearrangement joined TRBV29-1 to TRBJ2-3; 7 of the junction bases match TRBD1. The CDR3 loop reads CSVEVQGTDTQYF. The DNA sequence follows: TGCAGCGTTGAAGTACAGGGGACAGATACGCAGTATTTT.